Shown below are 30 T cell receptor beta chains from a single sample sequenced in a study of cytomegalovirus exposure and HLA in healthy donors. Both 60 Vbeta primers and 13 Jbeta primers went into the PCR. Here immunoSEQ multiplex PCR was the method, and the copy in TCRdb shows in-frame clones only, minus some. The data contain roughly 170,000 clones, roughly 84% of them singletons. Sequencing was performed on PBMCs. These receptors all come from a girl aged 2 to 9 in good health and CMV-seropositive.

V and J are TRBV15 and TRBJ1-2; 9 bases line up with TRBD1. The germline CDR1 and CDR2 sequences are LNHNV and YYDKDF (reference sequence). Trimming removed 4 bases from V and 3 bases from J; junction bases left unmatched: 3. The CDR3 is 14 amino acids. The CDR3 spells CATSKRQGDYGYTF. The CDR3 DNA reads TGTGCCACCAGCAAGCGACAGGGGGACTATGGCTACACCTTC.

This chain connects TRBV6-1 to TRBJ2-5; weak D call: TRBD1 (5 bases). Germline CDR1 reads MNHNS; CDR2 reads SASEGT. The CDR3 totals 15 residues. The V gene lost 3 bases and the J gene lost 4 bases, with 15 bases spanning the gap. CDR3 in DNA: TGTGCCAGCAGTGAGGGGCGGCCCGCCCGAGAGACCCAGTACTTC. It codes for CASSEGRPARETQYF.

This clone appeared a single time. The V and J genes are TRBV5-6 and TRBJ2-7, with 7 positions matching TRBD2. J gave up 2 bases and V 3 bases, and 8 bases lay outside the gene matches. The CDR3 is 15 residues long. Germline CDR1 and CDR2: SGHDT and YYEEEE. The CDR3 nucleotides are TGTGCCAGCAGCTCGGGGGGTAGGCGGACCTACGAGCAGTACTTC. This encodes CASSSGGRRTYEQYF. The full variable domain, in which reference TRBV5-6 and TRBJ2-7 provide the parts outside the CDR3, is DAGVTQSPTHLIKTRGQQVTLRCSPKSGHDTVSWYQQALGQGPQFIFQYYEEEERQRGNFPDRFSGHQFPNYSSELNVNALLLGDSALYLCASSSGGRRTYEQYFGPGTRLTVT.

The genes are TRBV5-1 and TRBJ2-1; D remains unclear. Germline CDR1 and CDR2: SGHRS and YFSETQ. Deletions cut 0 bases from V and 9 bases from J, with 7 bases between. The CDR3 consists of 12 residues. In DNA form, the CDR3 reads TGCGCCAGCAGCTTGGCCCGAGGTGAGCAGTTCTTC. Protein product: CASSLARGEQFF.

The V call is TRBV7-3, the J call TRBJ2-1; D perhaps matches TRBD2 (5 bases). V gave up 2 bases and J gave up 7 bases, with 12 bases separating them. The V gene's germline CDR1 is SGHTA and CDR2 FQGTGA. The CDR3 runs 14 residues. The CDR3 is CASSLLRGWNEQFF. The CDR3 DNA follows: TGTGCCAGCAGCTTATTACGGGGATGGAATGAGCAGTTCTTC.

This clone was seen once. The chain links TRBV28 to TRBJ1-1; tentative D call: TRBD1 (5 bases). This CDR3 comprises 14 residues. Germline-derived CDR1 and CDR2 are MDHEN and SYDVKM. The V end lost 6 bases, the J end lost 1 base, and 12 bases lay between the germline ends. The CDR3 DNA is TGTGCCAGCAGCCCGGGACTGCCGAACACTGAAGCTTTCTTT. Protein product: CASSPGLPNTEAFF.

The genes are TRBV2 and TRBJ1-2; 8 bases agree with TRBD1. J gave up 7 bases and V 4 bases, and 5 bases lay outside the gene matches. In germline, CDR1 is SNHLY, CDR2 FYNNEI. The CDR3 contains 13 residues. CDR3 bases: TGTGCCAGCAGTGGAGGACAGGGTGGTGGCTACACCTTC. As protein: CASSGGQGGGYTF. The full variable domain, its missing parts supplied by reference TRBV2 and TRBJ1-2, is EPEVTQTPSHQVTQMGQEVILRCVPISNHLYFYWYRQILGQKVEFLVSFYNNEISEKSEIFDDQFSVERPDGSNFTLKIRSTKLEDSAMYFCASSGGQGGGYTFGSGTRLTVV.

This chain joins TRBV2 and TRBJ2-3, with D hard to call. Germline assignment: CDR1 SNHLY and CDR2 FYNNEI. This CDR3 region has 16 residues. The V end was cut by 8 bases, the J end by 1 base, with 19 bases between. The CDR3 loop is CASLLPTVRGTDTQYF. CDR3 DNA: TGTGCCAGCCTGCTACCGACGGTTCGGGGCACAGATACGCAGTATTTT.

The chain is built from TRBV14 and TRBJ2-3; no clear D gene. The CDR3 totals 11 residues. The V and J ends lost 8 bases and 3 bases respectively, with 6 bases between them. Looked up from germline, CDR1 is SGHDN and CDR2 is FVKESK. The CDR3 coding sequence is TGTGCCAGCGGTCGGACAGATACGCAGTATTTT. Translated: CASGRTDTQYF.

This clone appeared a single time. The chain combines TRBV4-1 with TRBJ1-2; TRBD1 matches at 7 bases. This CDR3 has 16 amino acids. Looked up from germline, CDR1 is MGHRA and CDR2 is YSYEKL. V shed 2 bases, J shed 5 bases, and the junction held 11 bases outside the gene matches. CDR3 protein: CASSQPGQAETYGYTF. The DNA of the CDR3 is TGCGCCAGCAGCCAACCTGGACAGGCGGAGACATATGGCTACACCTTC.

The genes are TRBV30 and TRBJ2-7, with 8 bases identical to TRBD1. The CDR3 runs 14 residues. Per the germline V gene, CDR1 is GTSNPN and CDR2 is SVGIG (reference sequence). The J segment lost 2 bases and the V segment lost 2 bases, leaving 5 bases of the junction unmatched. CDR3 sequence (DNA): TGTGCCTGGAGTCTCGGGGACAGGCCCTACGAGCAGTACTTC. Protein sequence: CAWSLGDRPYEQYF.

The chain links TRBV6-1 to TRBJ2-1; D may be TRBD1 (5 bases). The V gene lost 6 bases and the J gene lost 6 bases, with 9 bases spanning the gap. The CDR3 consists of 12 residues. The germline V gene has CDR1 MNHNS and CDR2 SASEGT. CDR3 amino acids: CASSPTVNEQFF. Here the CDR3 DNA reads TGTGCCAGCAGCCCGACAGTCAATGAGCAGTTCTTC.

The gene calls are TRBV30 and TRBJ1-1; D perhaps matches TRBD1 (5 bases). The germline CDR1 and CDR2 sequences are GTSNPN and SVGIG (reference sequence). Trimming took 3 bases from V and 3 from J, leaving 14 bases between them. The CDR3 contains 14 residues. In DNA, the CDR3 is TGTGCCTGGAGCGCCTCAGGGATCTACACTGAAGCTTTCTTT. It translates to CAWSASGIYTEAFF. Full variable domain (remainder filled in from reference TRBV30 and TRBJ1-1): SQTIHQWPATLVQPVGSPLSLECTVEGTSNPNLYWYRQAAGRGLQLLFYSVGIGQISSEVPQNLSASRPQDRQFILSSKKLLLSDSGFYLCAWSASGIYTEAFFGQGTRLTVV.

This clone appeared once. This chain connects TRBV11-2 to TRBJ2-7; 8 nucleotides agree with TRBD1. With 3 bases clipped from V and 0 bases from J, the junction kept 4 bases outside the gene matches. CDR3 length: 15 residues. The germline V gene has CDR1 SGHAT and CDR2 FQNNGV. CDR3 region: CASSFSGGGSYEQYF. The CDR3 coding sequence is TGTGCCAGCAGCTTTTCAGGGGGCGGCTCCTACGAGCAGTACTTC.

The CDR3 is CASSQEDTLRSGNTIYF. The CDR3 nucleotides read TGCGCCAGCAGCCAAGAGGACACCCTTCGCTCTGGAAACACCATATATTTT. The chain is built from TRBV4-1 and TRBJ1-3; tentatively, D is TRBD1 (5 bases). The CDR3 has 17 amino acids. V shed 0 bases and J shed 0 bases, with 12 bases lying between them. CDR1 and CDR2 from the germline V gene are MGHRA and YSYEKL.

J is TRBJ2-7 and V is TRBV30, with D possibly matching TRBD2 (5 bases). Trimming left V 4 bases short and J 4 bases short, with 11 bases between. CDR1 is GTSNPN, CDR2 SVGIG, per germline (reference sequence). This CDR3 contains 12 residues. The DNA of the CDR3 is TGTGCCTGGACCCCACGGGGTTACGAGCAGTACTTC. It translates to CAWTPRGYEQYF.

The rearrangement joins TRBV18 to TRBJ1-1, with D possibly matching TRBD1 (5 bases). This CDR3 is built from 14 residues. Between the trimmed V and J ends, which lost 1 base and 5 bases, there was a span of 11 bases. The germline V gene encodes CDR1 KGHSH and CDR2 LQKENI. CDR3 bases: TGTGCCAGCTCACCACGGGAGGGGAGGACTGAAGCTTTCTTT. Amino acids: CASSPREGRTEAFF.

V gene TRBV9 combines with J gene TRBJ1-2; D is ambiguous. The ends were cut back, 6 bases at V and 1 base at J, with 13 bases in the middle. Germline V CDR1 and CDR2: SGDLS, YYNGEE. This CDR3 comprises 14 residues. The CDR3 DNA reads TGTGCCAGCAATCCCGGTGAGCTTAACTATGGCTACACCTTC. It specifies CASNPGELNYGYTF.

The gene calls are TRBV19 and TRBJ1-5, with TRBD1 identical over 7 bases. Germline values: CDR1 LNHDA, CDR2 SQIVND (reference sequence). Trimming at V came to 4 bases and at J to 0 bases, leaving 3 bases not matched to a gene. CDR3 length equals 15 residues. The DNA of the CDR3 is TGTGCCAGTAGTACCGGACAGGCTAGCAATCAGCCCCAGCATTTT. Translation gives CASSTGQASNQPQHF.

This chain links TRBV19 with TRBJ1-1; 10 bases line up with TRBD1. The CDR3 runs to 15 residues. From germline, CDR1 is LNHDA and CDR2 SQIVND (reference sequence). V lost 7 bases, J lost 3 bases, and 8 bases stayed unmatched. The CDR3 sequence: CASNKGQGTDTEAFF. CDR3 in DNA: TGTGCCAGTAATAAGGGACAGGGGACGGACACTGAAGCTTTCTTT.

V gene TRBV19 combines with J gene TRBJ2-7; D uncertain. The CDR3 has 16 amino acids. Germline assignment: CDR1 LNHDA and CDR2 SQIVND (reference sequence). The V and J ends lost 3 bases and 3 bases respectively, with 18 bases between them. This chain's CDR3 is CASSIVGVNTNYEQYF. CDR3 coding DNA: TGTGCCAGTAGTATCGTAGGAGTGAACACAAACTACGAGCAGTACTTC.

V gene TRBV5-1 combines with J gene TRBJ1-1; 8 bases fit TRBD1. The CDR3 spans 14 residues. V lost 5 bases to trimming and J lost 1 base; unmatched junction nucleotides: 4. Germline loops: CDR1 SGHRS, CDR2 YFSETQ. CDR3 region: CASSFGTGNTEAFF. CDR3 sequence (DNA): TGCGCCAGCAGTTTCGGGACAGGGAACACTGAAGCTTTCTTT.

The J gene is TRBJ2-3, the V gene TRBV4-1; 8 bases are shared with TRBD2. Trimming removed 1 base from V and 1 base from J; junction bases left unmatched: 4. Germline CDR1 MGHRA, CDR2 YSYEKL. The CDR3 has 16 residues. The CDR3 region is CASSQAETSGTDTQYF. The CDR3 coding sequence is TGCGCCAGCAGCCAAGCCGAGACTAGCGGCACAGATACGCAGTATTTT.

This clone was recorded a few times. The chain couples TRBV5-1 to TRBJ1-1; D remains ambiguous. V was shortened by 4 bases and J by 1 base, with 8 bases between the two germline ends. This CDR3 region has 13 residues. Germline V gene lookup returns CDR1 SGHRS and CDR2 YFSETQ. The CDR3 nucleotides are TGCGCCAGCAGCCCGGTCCGGAACACTGAAGCTTTCTTT. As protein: CASSPVRNTEAFF.

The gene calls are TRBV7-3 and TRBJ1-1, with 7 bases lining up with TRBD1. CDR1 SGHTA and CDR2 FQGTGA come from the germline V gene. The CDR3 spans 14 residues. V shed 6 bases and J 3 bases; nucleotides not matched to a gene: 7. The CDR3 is CASRTDRWDTEAFF. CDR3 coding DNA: TGTGCCAGCAGAACGGACAGGTGGGACACTGAAGCTTTCTTT.

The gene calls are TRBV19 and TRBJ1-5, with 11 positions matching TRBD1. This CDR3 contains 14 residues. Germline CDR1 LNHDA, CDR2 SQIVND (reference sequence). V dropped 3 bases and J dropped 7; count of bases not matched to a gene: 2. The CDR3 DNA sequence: TGTGCCAGTAGTATGGGACAGGGGGGCCAGCCCCAGCATTTT. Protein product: CASSMGQGGQPQHF.

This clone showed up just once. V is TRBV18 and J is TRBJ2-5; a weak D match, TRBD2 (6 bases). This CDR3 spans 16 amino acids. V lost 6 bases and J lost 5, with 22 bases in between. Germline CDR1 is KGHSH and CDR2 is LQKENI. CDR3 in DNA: TGTGCCAGCTCGTTAAAGCCCGGGAGTAAGCTGGAGACCCAGTACTTC. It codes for CASSLKPGSKLETQYF.

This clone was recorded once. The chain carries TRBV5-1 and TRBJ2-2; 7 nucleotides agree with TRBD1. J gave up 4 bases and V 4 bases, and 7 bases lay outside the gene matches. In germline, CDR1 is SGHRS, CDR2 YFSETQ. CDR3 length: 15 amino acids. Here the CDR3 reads CASSLQGQFTGELFF. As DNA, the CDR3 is TGCGCCAGCAGCCTCCAGGGACAGTTCACCGGGGAGCTGTTTTTT.

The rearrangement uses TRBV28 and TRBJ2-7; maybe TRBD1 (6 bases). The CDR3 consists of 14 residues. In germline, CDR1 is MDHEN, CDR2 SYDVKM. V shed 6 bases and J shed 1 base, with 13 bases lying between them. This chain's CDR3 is CASSDPGHSYEQYF. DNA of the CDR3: TGTGCCAGCAGCGATCCGGGACATTCCTACGAGCAGTACTTC.

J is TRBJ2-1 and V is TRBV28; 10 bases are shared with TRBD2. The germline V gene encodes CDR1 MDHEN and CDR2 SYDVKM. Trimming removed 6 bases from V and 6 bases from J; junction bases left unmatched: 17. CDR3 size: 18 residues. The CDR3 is CASSQPLAGVVRGNEQFF. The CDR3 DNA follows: TGTGCCAGCAGCCAGCCCCTAGCGGGAGTCGTTAGGGGCAATGAGCAGTTCTTC.